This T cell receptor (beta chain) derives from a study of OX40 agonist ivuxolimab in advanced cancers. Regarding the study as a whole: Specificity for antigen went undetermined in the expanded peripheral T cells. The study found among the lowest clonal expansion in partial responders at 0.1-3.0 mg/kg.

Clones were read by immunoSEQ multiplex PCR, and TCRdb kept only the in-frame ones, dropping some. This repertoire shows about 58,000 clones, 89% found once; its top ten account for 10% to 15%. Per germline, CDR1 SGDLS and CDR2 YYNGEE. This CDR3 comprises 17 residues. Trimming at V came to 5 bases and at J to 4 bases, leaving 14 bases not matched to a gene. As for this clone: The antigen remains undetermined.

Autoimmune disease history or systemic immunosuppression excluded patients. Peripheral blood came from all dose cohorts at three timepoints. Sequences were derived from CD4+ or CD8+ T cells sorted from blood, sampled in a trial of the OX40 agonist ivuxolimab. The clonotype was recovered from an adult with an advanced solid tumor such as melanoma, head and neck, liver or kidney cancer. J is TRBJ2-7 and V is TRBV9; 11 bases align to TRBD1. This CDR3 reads CASSLNRGTGGKYEQYF. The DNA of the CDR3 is TGTGCCAGCAGTTTGAACCGGGGGACAGGGGGTAAGTACGAGCAGTACTTC.